This T cell receptor beta chain was recorded in a study of blood T cells in healthy people across ages. This CDR3 is 14 amino acids long. CDR1 and CDR2 (germline): MNHEY, SMNVEV (reference sequence). Russia was home to the donors, healthy Caucasian individuals aged about 6 to 90. With a J-beta primer mix and a sample-barcoded 5' primer, a second PCR ran about 7 to 12 cycles. TCRdb called the 5' RACE reads again in MiXCR, with one record for every CDR3 protein. The repertoire holds about 800,000 distinct CDR3 sequences, with around a quarter as singletons. These data are also associated with another study on T cells of mothers and their children.

The chain is built from TRBV27 and TRBJ2-1, with 10 bases matching TRBD1. The DNA end lines up better with TRBJ2-7; the J call may be wrong. The sequencing sample was made of blood. This clonotype originated in a boy aged 10-17 years in good health. The CDR3 loop reads CASSDRGGTYEQYF. The CDR3 nucleotides are TGTGCCAGCTCGGACAGGGGGGGCACCTACGAGCAGTACTTC.